This T cell receptor (beta chain) is from a study of cytomegalovirus exposure and HLA in healthy donors. Looking at the study overall: Out of a few hundred genotyped donors, roughly 78% belonged to the Caucasian-associated ancestry cluster.

PCR primers comprised 60 Vbeta and 13 Jbeta primers. TCRdb keeps only in-frame clones here, not all; method: immunoSEQ multiplex PCR. The sample has around 150,000 clones, around 80% seen once. V lost 3 bases to trimming and J lost 4 bases, with 21 bases between them. This CDR3 comprises 17 residues. Germline V gene lookup returns CDR1 ENHRY and CDR2 SYGVKD. The genes are TRBV10-3 and TRBJ2-5, with D perhaps matching TRBD2 (5 bases). Sequencing was carried out using PBMCs. This clonotype was sampled from a girl aged 5 to 17 in good health and CMV-seropositive. The CDR3 sequence is CAISEVRTEGFAETQYF. CDR3 DNA sequence: TGTGCCATCAGTGAAGTTCGTACAGAGGGCTTTGCAGAGACCCAGTACTTC.